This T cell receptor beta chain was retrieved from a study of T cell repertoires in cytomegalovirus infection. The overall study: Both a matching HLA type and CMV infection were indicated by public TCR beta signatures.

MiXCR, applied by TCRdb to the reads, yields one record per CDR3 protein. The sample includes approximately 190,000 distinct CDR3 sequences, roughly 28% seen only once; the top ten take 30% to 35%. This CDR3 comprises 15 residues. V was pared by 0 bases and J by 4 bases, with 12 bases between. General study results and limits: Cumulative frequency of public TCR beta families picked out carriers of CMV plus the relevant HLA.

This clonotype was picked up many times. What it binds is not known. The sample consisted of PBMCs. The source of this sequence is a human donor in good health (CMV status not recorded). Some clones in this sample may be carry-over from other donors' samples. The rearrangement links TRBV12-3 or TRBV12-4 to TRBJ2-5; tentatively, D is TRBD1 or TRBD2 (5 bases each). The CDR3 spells CASSLARGARETQYF. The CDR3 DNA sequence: TGTGCCAGCAGTTTAGCGCGAGGGGCGAGAGAGACCCAGTACTTC.